This is a list of T cell receptor beta chains from one sample in a study of T cells in Graves' hyperthyroidism and ophthalmopathy. TCRdb called the multiplex PCR reads again in MiXCR, with one record for every CDR3 protein. Of 690,000 or so distinct CDR3 sequences in the sample, 18% were seen once. The sequencing sample was made of blood. The receptors were sampled from a woman aged 45-60 years with Graves' hyperthyroidism that later progressed to Graves' ophthalmopathy. The CDR3 runs from the conserved cysteine through the conserved F or W. The D gene is left open where the match is weak. Rows give clone size only sometimes, using once, few, many, or a class for an expanded clone.

j_gene: TRBJ2-7; d_gene: NA; v_gene: TRBV27; abundance: many; CDR3aa: CASSPLTGSYEQYF; CDR3nt: TGTGCCAGCAGTCCCCTGACAGGTTCCTACGAGCAGTACTTC
j_gene: TRBJ1-2; d_gene: NA; v_gene: TRBV7-9; abundance: few; CDR3aa: CASSLAGGTNYGYTF; CDR3nt: TGTGCCAGCAGCTTAGCGGGCGGAACTAACTATGGCTACACCTTC
j_gene: TRBJ2-5; d_gene: TRBD2; v_gene: TRBV10-2; abundance: NA; CDR3aa: CASSDGLAVQETQYF; CDR3nt: TGCGCCAGCAGTGACGGTCTAGCGGTCCAAGAGACCCAGTACTTC
j_gene: TRBJ1-2; d_gene: NA; v_gene: TRBV28; abundance: NA; CDR3aa: CASSDRTGPTYGYTF; CDR3nt: TGTGCCAGCAGCGATCGGACCGGCCCAACCTATGGCTACACCTTC
j_gene: TRBJ2-7; d_gene: NA; v_gene: TRBV18; abundance: few; CDR3aa: CASSPLETGTYEQYF; CDR3nt: TGTGCCAGCTCACCACTAGAGACAGGAACATACGAGCAGTACTTC
j_gene: TRBJ1-2; d_gene: TRBD1; v_gene: TRBV4-2; abundance: once; CDR3aa: CASSQVGQGAGDYGYTF; CDR3nt: TGTGCCAGCAGCCAAGTGGGACAGGGGGCAGGGGACTATGGCTACACCTTC
j_gene: TRBJ2-7; d_gene: NA; v_gene: TRBV3-1; abundance: NA; CDR3aa: CASSPRTDPYEQYF; CDR3nt: TGTGCCAGCAGCCCTCGGACAGATCCCTACGAGCAGTACTTC
j_gene: TRBJ1-4; d_gene: TRBD1; v_gene: TRBV7-9; abundance: many; CDR3aa: CASSGRDRGEKLFF; CDR3nt: TGTGCCAGCAGCGGACGGGACAGGGGTGAAAAACTGTTTTTT
j_gene: TRBJ2-2; d_gene: NA; v_gene: TRBV9; abundance: NA; CDR3aa: CASSVSGTSTGELFF; CDR3nt: TGTGCCAGCAGCGTATCAGGAACTTCCACCGGGGAGCTGTTTTTT
j_gene: TRBJ1-1; d_gene: NA; v_gene: TRBV7-9; abundance: many; CDR3aa: CASSLDVVEAFF; CDR3nt: TGTGCCAGCAGCTTAGATGTGGTTGAAGCTTTCTTT
j_gene: TRBJ2-7; d_gene: NA; v_gene: TRBV9; abundance: few; CDR3aa: CASSPTQNYEQYF; CDR3nt: TGTGCCAGCAGCCCGACACAGAACTACGAGCAGTACTTC
j_gene: TRBJ2-1; d_gene: NA; v_gene: TRBV25-1; abundance: NA; CDR3aa: CASSEFPAPGSYNEQFF; CDR3nt: TGTGCCAGCAGTGAGTTCCCAGCACCCGGTTCCTACAATGAGCAGTTCTTC
j_gene: TRBJ2-1; d_gene: TRBD2; v_gene: TRBV20-1; abundance: many; CDR3aa: CSARAPAGGLNEQFF; CDR3nt: TGCAGTGCTAGAGCCCCCGCGGGGGGGCTCAATGAGCAGTTCTTC
j_gene: TRBJ1-1; d_gene: NA; v_gene: TRBV18; abundance: many; CDR3aa: CASSNVGRDTEAFF; CDR3nt: TGTGCCAGCTCAAACGTGGGGCGGGACACTGAAGCTTTCTTT
j_gene: TRBJ1-1; d_gene: NA; v_gene: TRBV29-1; abundance: NA; CDR3aa: CSTRYGNTEAFF; CDR3nt: TGCAGCACGCGCTATGGGAATACTGAAGCTTTCTTT
j_gene: TRBJ2-7; d_gene: TRBD2; v_gene: TRBV20-1; abundance: many; CDR3aa: CSARTAGLSYEQYF; CDR3nt: TGCAGTGCTAGGACAGCGGGGCTCTCCTACGAGCAGTACTTC
j_gene: TRBJ2-3; d_gene: TRBD2; v_gene: TRBV29-1; abundance: many; CDR3aa: CSGGTSGGSDTQYF; CDR3nt: TGCAGCGGCGGGACTAGTGGCGGCTCAGATACGCAGTATTTT
j_gene: TRBJ2-5; d_gene: NA; v_gene: TRBV29-1; abundance: many; CDR3aa: CSVGRLGGAFPETQYF; CDR3nt: TGCAGCGTGGGGAGGTTAGGGGGCGCGTTCCCCGAGACCCAGTACTTC
j_gene: TRBJ1-6; d_gene: NA; v_gene: TRBV5-1; abundance: many; CDR3aa: CASSSRIQGSPLHF; CDR3nt: TGCGCCAGCAGCTCCCGGATACAGGGTTCACCCCTCCACTTT
j_gene: TRBJ2-3; d_gene: NA; v_gene: TRBV10-3; abundance: few; CDR3aa: CAISKLPWGTGLSDTQYF; CDR3nt: TGTGCCATCAGCAAACTCCCCTGGGGTACAGGGCTTTCAGATACGCAGTATTTT
j_gene: TRBJ2-3; d_gene: NA; v_gene: TRBV7-8; abundance: many; CDR3aa: CASSLPLDTQYF; CDR3nt: TGTGCCAGCAGCTTACCGCTTGATACGCAGTATTTT
j_gene: TRBJ1-4; d_gene: NA; v_gene: TRBV10-2; abundance: few; CDR3aa: CASSHRASEEKLFF; CDR3nt: TGCGCCAGCAGTCACCGGGCCTCGGAAGAAAAACTGTTTTTT
j_gene: TRBJ1-6; d_gene: TRBD1; v_gene: TRBV27; abundance: many; CDR3aa: CASSLRTGGDSPLHF; CDR3nt: TGTGCCAGCAGTTTAAGGACAGGGGGGGATTCACCCCTCCACTTT
j_gene: TRBJ2-7; d_gene: NA; v_gene: TRBV5-5; abundance: NA; CDR3aa: CASSLGGESHEQYF; CDR3nt: TGTGCCAGCAGCTTGGGGGGGGAATCCCACGAGCAGTACTTC
j_gene: TRBJ1-1; d_gene: NA; v_gene: TRBV7-8; abundance: NA; CDR3aa: CAGSREVLNTEAFF; CDR3nt: TGTGCCGGCAGCCGCGAAGTCTTGAACACTGAAGCTTTCTTT
j_gene: TRBJ1-6; d_gene: NA; v_gene: TRBV4-2; abundance: few; CDR3aa: CASSQDYRALHF; CDR3nt: TGTGCCAGCAGCCAAGACTATCGGGCCCTCCACTTT
j_gene: TRBJ2-1; d_gene: TRBD2; v_gene: TRBV7-9; abundance: NA; CDR3aa: CASGRPAGGLSYNEQFF; CDR3nt: TGTGCCAGCGGGAGGCCGGCGGGGGGTCTCTCCTACAATGAGCAGTTCTTC
j_gene: TRBJ2-1; d_gene: TRBD1; v_gene: TRBV6-1; abundance: few; CDR3aa: CASRHRQGAIPNEQFF; CDR3nt: TGTGCCAGCAGACATCGACAGGGGGCGATTCCCAATGAGCAGTTCTTC
j_gene: TRBJ1-2; d_gene: NA; v_gene: TRBV6-2/TRBV6-3; abundance: few; CDR3aa: CASTEGEDYGYTF; CDR3nt: TGTGCCAGCACCGAGGGGGAGGACTATGGCTACACCTTC
j_gene: TRBJ1-6; d_gene: NA; v_gene: TRBV3-1; abundance: many; CDR3aa: CASSQDSLSYNSPLHF; CDR3nt: TGTGCCAGCAGCCAAGATAGTCTGAGTTATAATTCACCCCTCCACTTT
j_gene: TRBJ2-2; d_gene: TRBD1; v_gene: TRBV6-1; abundance: NA; CDR3aa: CASSHRQGARIGELFF; CDR3nt: TGTGCCAGCAGTCATAGACAGGGGGCGCGGATCGGGGAGCTGTTTTTT
j_gene: TRBJ1-1; d_gene: NA; v_gene: TRBV9; abundance: NA; CDR3aa: CASSVMGGLNTEAFF; CDR3nt: TGTGCCAGCAGCGTAATGGGGGGTCTGAACACTGAAGCTTTCTTT
j_gene: TRBJ1-1; d_gene: NA; v_gene: TRBV19; abundance: NA; CDR3aa: CASSIERTAMNTEAFF; CDR3nt: TGTGCCAGTAGTATAGAGAGGACAGCCATGAACACTGAAGCTTTCTTT
j_gene: TRBJ1-1; d_gene: NA; v_gene: TRBV11-3; abundance: many; CDR3aa: CASSWGQYTEAFF; CDR3nt: TGTGCCAGCAGCTGGGGTCAGTACACTGAAGCTTTCTTT
j_gene: TRBJ2-5; d_gene: TRBD1; v_gene: TRBV4-1; abundance: few; CDR3aa: CASSRNPGQGVGETQYF; CDR3nt: TGCGCCAGCAGCCGAAATCCGGGACAGGGGGTCGGGGAGACCCAGTACTTC
j_gene: TRBJ1-3; d_gene: NA; v_gene: TRBV12-3/TRBV12-4; abundance: many; CDR3aa: CASCCGGTGNTIYF; CDR3nt: TGTGCCAGCTGCTGTGGAGGGACTGGAAACACCATATATTTT
j_gene: TRBJ1-2; d_gene: NA; v_gene: TRBV3-1; abundance: many; CDR3aa: CASSQDLGQTLGYTF; CDR3nt: TGTGCCAGCAGCCAAGACTTGGGGCAGACGCTAGGCTACACCTTC
j_gene: TRBJ2-7; d_gene: NA; v_gene: TRBV19; abundance: NA; CDR3aa: CATEGGGRGRNYEQYF; CDR3nt: TGTGCCACCGAGGGGGGGGGGAGGGGAAGAAACTACGAGCAGTACTTC
j_gene: TRBJ2-7; d_gene: TRBD1; v_gene: TRBV5-6; abundance: many; CDR3aa: CASSGHQDRDSYEQYF; CDR3nt: TGTGCCAGCAGCGGGCACCAGGACAGGGACTCCTACGAGCAGTACTTC
j_gene: TRBJ1-5; d_gene: NA; v_gene: TRBV12-3/TRBV12-4; abundance: many; CDR3aa: CASSPPSYQPQHF; CDR3nt: TGTGCCAGCAGTCCACCTTCCTATCAGCCCCAGCATTTT
j_gene: TRBJ2-5; d_gene: NA; v_gene: TRBV20-1; abundance: many; CDR3aa: CSAGQRGETQYF; CDR3nt: TGCAGTGCCGGACAGCGGGGAGAGACCCAGTACTTC
j_gene: TRBJ2-3; d_gene: NA; v_gene: TRBV28; abundance: few; CDR3aa: CASRTYSGQQASTDTQYF; CDR3nt: TGTGCCAGCAGAACATATAGTGGGCAACAAGCTAGCACAGATACGCAGTATTTT
j_gene: TRBJ1-5; d_gene: NA; v_gene: TRBV28; abundance: NA; CDR3aa: CASSPSGGRTQPQHF; CDR3nt: TGTGCCAGCAGCCCCTCCGGGGGGCGGACGCAGCCCCAGCATTTT
j_gene: TRBJ2-1; d_gene: NA; v_gene: TRBV5-1; abundance: many; CDR3aa: CASSLEGGTAYNEQFF; CDR3nt: TGCGCCAGCAGCTTGGAAGGCGGGACTGCCTACAATGAGCAGTTCTTC
j_gene: TRBJ1-1; d_gene: NA; v_gene: TRBV6-1; abundance: many; CDR3aa: CASSEAVVEYSEAFF; CDR3nt: TGTGCCAGCAGTGAAGCGGTGGTAGAGTATTCTGAAGCTTTCTTT
j_gene: TRBJ1-2; d_gene: NA; v_gene: TRBV6-9; abundance: few; CDR3aa: CASSYGEGLYGYTF; CDR3nt: TGTGCCAGCAGTTACGGTGAAGGGCTATATGGCTACACCTTC
j_gene: TRBJ2-3; d_gene: NA; v_gene: TRBV29-1; abundance: NA; CDR3aa: CSVDFGQRFTDTQYF; CDR3nt: TGCAGCGTTGACTTTGGACAGCGCTTTACAGATACGCAGTATTTT
j_gene: TRBJ1-1; d_gene: TRBD1; v_gene: TRBV6-2/TRBV6-3; abundance: few; CDR3aa: CASSYSPRNRGTEAFF; CDR3nt: TGTGCCAGCAGTTACTCGCCGAGAAACAGGGGAACTGAAGCTTTCTTT
j_gene: TRBJ2-5; d_gene: NA; v_gene: TRBV5-1; abundance: few; CDR3aa: CASSPDHSETQYF; CDR3nt: TGCGCCAGCAGCCCAGACCACTCAGAGACCCAGTACTTC
j_gene: TRBJ2-7; d_gene: TRBD2; v_gene: TRBV20-1; abundance: many; CDR3aa: CSAGAYEQYF; CDR3nt: TGCAGCGCGGGAGCCTACGAGCAGTACTTC
j_gene: TRBJ1-2; d_gene: TRBD1; v_gene: TRBV5-1; abundance: NA; CDR3aa: CASRRGGGNLSGYTF; CDR3nt: TGCGCCAGCAGGAGAGGGGGCGGGAATTTAAGTGGCTACACCTTC
j_gene: TRBJ1-3; d_gene: TRBD1; v_gene: TRBV6-1; abundance: NA; CDR3aa: CASRRQGSGNTIYF; CDR3nt: TGTGCCAGCAGGCGACAGGGCTCTGGAAACACCATATATTTT
j_gene: TRBJ1-2; d_gene: TRBD1; v_gene: TRBV20-1; abundance: NA; CDR3aa: CSARGSGIAGGGYGYTF; CDR3nt: TGCAGTGCTAGAGGATCAGGGATTGCAGGGGGCGGCTATGGCTACACCTTC
j_gene: TRBJ2-1; d_gene: TRBD2; v_gene: TRBV18; abundance: NA; CDR3aa: CASSPGLEPYNEQFF; CDR3nt: TGTGCCAGCTCACCGGGACTAGAACCGTACAATGAGCAGTTCTTC
j_gene: TRBJ1-1; d_gene: NA; v_gene: TRBV29-1; abundance: NA; CDR3aa: CSVSTSGTEAFF; CDR3nt: TGCAGCGTCTCCACCTCGGGCACTGAAGCTTTCTTT